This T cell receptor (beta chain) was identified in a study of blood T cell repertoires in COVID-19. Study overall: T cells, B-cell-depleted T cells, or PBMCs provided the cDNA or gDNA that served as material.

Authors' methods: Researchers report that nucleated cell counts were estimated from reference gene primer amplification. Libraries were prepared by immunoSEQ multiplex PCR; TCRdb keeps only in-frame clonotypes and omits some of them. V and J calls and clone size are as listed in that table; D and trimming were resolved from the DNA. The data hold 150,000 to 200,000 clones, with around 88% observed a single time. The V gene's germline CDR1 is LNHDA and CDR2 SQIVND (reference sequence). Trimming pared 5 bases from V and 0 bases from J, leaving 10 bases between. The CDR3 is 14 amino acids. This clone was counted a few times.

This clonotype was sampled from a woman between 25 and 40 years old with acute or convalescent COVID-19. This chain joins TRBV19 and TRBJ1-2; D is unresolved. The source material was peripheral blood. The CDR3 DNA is TGTGCCAGTAGTCTCACATCCGCTAACTATGGCTACACCTTC. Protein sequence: CASSLTSANYGYTF.